This TCR beta chain originates from a study of shared clonotypes between healthy human individuals. Germline assignment: CDR1 SGHRS and CDR2 YFSETQ. Trimming removed 7 bases from V and 2 bases from J, with 12 bases in between. The CDR3 length is 13 residues. Assay: immunoSEQ multiplex PCR; the TCRdb copy retains only in-frame clones and omits some. The sample includes roughly 2 million clones, 85% to 95% seen only once; the top ten take 0.13%. This receptor was obtained from a man aged 18 to 29 in good health. The sample comprised naive CD4+ T cells sorted from blood. Subset reported: CD45RA+ positively selected. This chain uses TRBV5-1 with TRBJ1-1; D not resolved. The CDR3 sequence: CASGKDQNTEAFF. CDR3 coding DNA: TGCGCCAGCGGAAAAGACCAAAACACTGAAGCTTTCTTT. The complete variable domain, with remaining parts taken from reference TRBV5-1 and TRBJ1-1, reads KAGVTQTPRYLIKTRGQQVTLSCSPISGHRSVSWYQQTPGQGLQFLFEYFSETQRNKGNFPGRFSGRQFSNSRSEMNVSTLELGDSALYLCASGKDQNTEAFFGQGTRLTVV.